Listed below are T cell receptor beta chains from one sample, sequenced in a study of T cell responses to AZD1222 COVID-19 vaccine. Measured with immunoSEQ multiplex PCR; TCRdb has only the in-frame clones, and not every one. The sample consists of some 150,000 clones, approximately 87% of them appearing once. Sequences were derived from peripheral blood, sampled 28 days after the second AZD1222 dose. The receptors were gathered from an adult who received the AZD1222 COVID-19 vaccine. Each CDR3 is given with its conserved first and last residue. A D gene is named only where the DNA matches it firmly. Size values are once, few and many counts, or a class for expanded clones, and some rows have none.

D,size,J,V,DNA,CDR3
NA,NA,TRBJ2-3,TRBV6-2/TRBV6-3,TGTGCCAGCAGTTACGGGAGGATTTCGGGAACAGATACGCAGTATTTT,CASSYGRISGTDTQYF
NA,NA,TRBJ2-7,TRBV2,TGTGCCAGCAGTGAACGTAGCTCCTACGAGCAGTACTTC,CASSERSSYEQYF
NA,NA,TRBJ1-2,TRBV3-1/TRBV3-2,TGTGCCAGCAGTTCTCAGGGGACCTATGGCTACACCTTC,CASSSQGTYGYTF
NA,NA,TRBJ2-1,TRBV14,TGTGCCAGCAGCCCCTCCCTAGTGGGCTCCTACAATGAGCAGTTCTTC,CASSPSLVGSYNEQFF
NA,NA,TRBJ2-7,TRBV6-2/TRBV6-3,TGTGCCAGCAGTTACGACGGGCCAGTCTACGAGCAGTACTTC,CASSYDGPVYEQYF
NA,NA,TRBJ1-3,TRBV5-4,TGTGCCAGCAGCTTTCTTGAAAGCTCTGGAAACACCATATATTTT,CASSFLESSGNTIYF
NA,few,TRBJ1-5,TRBV11-2,TGTGCCAGCAGCCCACAGGGTAGCAATCAGCCCCAGCATTTT,CASSPQGSNQPQHF
NA,NA,TRBJ1-2,TRBV28,TGTGCCAGCAGTTTATCGGGCTATGGCTACACCTTC,CASSLSGYGYTF
NA,once,TRBJ1-1,TRBV5-4,TGTGCCAGCAGTTTACAGGGAGGCACTGAAGCTTTCTTT,CASSLQGGTEAFF
TRBD1,NA,TRBJ2-1,TRBV5-1,TGCGCCAGCAGCTGGACGGGACAGGGCACGGGTGAGCAGTTCTTC,CASSWTGQGTGEQFF
NA,NA,TRBJ2-1,TRBV7-9,TGTGCCAGCAGCTTAGAGGAATACAATGAGCAGTTCTTC,CASSLEEYNEQFF
TRBD1,few,TRBJ1-2,TRBV19,TGTGCCAGTAGAGGGGCCGGGACAGGGGCTTCATCGGGTGGCTACACCTTC,CASRGAGTGASSGGYTF
NA,NA,TRBJ2-1,TRBV7-9,TGTGCCAGCGCGCGAGAGCGGGTTGGGAGGCAAGAGCAGTTCTTC,CASARERVGRQEQFF
TRBD1,NA,TRBJ2-6,TRBV5-5,TGTGCCAGCAGCGATTACAGGGGGCGGACTGGGGCCAACGTCCTGACTTTC,CASSDYRGRTGANVLTF
NA,once,TRBJ2-7,TRBV4-3,TGCGCCAGCAGCCAAGATCGACTCCCGGAGCAGTACTTC,CASSQDRLPEQYF
TRBD2,NA,TRBJ2-3,TRBV5-4,TGTGCCAGCAGCTCGGGACTAGCGGGTTCTAGCACAGATACGCAGTATTTT,CASSSGLAGSSTDTQYF
TRBD1,NA,TRBJ1-1,TRBV2,TGTGCCAGCAGTGACCAGGGGACAGGTTATGAAGCTTTCTTT,CASSDQGTGYEAFF
TRBD2,NA,TRBJ2-1,TRBV6-6,TGTGCCAGCACTCGCCAACCTCCCGGGACTAGCGGGACACGGATATCCTACAATGAGCAGTTCTTC,CASTRQPPGTSGTRISYNEQFF
TRBD1,NA,TRBJ1-2,TRBV28,TGTGCCAGCAGCGCCGTGGCGGGGGACAGATTGTCGGGCTACACCTTC,CASSAVAGDRLSGYTF
NA,NA,TRBJ1-5,TRBV4-2,TGTGCCAGCAGCCAAGAGGAAGGGCAGCCCCAGCATTTT,CASSQEEGQPQHF
NA,once,TRBJ2-2,TRBV9,TGTGCCAGCAGCGTTAGCGGAGGGTCTAGCACCGGGGAGCTGTTTTTT,CASSVSGGSSTGELFF
TRBD1,NA,TRBJ1-2,TRBV28,TGTGCCAGCAGTTCCGCGGAGACAGGGAACTATGGCTACACCTTC,CASSSAETGNYGYTF
NA,once,TRBJ1-5,TRBV19,TGTGCCAGTAGTATATCACGGAAAGGGATCAATCAGCCCCAGCATTTT,CASSISRKGINQPQHF
TRBD1,NA,TRBJ1-5,TRBV28,TGTGCCAGCAGTTCGATACAGGGGGCGGGTAATCAGCCCCAGCATTTT,CASSSIQGAGNQPQHF
NA,NA,TRBJ2-5,TRBV7-2,TGTGCCAGCAGCTTCCTGTCCCGAGAGACCCAGTACTTC,CASSFLSRETQYF
TRBD2,NA,TRBJ2-7,TRBV24-1,TGTGCCACCAGTGATTTAACGGGAGGCGCGCTTTACGAGCAGTACTTC,CATSDLTGGALYEQYF
TRBD1,NA,TRBJ1-5,TRBV5-1,TGCGCCAGCAGCTTGGGAGGGGGCGCGAGTCAGCCCCAGCATTTT,CASSLGGGASQPQHF
NA,NA,TRBJ2-2,TRBV6-2/TRBV6-3,TGTGCCAGCAGCAGACAGCTCGGGGAGCTGTTTTTT,CASSRQLGELFF
NA,once,TRBJ1-6,TRBV7-8,TGTGCCAGCAGCCCCGTCCCCGGGGAGAATTCACCCCTCCACTTT,CASSPVPGENSPLHF
TRBD2,NA,TRBJ2-3,TRBV6-5,TGTGCCAGCCGTTCAGCGGGAGTCGAAACAGATACGCAGTATTTT,CASRSAGVETDTQYF
NA,NA,TRBJ2-5,TRBV19,TGTGCCAGTAGTATACAGAGCCGAGTGGGGGAGACCCAGTACTTC,CASSIQSRVGETQYF
NA,NA,TRBJ2-1,TRBV9,TGTGCCAGCAGCGCTAAGATCGGGCAGGGACATGAGCAGTTCTTC,CASSAKIGQGHEQFF
NA,NA,TRBJ1-2,TRBV5-1,TGCGCCAGCAGCCCGAGTGTGGGGCAAGGAGGCTACACCTTC,CASSPSVGQGGYTF
NA,NA,TRBJ1-3,TRBV7-9,TGTGCCAGCAGCTTTGGAACCAACAGTCCTGGAGACACCATATATTTT,CASSFGTNSPGDTIYF
NA,NA,TRBJ1-5,TRBV6-1,TGTGCCAGCAGTGAATCGAGGTCCTATCAGCCCCAGCATTTT,CASSESRSYQPQHF